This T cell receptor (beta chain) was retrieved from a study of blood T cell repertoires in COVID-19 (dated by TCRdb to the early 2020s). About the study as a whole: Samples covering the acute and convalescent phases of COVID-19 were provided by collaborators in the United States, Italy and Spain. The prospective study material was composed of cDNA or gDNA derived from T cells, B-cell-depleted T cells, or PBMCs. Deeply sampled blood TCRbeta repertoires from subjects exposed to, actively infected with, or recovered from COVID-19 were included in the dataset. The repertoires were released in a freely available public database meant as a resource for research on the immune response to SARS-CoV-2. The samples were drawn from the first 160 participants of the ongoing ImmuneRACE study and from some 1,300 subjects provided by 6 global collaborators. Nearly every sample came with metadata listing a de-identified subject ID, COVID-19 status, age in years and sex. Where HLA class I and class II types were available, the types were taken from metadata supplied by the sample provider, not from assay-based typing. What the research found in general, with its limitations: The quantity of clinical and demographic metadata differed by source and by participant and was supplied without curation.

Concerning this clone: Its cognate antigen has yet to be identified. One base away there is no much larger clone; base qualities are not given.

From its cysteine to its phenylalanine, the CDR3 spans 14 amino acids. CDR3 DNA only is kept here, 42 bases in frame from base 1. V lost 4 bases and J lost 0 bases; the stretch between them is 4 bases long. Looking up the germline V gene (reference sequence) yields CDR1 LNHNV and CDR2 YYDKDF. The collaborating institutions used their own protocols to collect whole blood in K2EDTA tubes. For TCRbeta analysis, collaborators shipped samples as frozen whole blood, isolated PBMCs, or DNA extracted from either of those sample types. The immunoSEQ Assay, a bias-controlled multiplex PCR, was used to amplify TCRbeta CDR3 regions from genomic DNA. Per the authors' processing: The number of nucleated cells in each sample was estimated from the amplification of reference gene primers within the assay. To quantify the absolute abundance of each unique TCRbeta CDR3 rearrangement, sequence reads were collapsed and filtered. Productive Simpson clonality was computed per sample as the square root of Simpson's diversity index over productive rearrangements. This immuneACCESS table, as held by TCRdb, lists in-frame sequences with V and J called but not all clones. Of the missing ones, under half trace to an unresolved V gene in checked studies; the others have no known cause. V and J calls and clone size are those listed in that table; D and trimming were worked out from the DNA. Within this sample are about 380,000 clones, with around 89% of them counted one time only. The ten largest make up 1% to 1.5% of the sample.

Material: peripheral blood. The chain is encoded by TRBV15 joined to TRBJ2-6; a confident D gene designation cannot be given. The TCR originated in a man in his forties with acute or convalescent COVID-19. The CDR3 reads CATSMRSGANVLTF. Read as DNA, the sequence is TGTGCCACCAGCATGCGCTCTGGGGCCAACGTCCTGACTTTC.